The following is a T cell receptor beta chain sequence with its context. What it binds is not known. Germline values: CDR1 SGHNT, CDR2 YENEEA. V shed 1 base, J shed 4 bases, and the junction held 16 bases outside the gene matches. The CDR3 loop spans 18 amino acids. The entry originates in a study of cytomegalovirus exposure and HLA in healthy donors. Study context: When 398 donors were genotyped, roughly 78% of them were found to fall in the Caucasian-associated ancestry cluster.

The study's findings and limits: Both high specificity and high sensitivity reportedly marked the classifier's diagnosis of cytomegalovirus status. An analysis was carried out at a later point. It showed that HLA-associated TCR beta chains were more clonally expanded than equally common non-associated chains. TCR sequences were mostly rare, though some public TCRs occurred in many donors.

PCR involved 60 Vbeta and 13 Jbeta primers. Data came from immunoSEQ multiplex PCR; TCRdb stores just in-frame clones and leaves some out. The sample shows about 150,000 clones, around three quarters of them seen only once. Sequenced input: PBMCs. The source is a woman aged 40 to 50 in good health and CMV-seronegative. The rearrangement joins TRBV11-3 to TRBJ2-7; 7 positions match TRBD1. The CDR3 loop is CASSLGNPGTGAGYEQYF. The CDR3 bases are TGTGCCAGCAGCTTAGGAAATCCCGGAACAGGGGCCGGATACGAGCAGTACTTC.